This TCR beta chain originates from a study of immune cell composition in non-small cell lung cancer. Study conclusions and caveats: Lung adenocarcinomas had lower top 10 clone scores and clonality than squamous tumours. Tumour-associated clones >0.5% occurred in roughly 30% of adenocarcinomas, less than 80% of squamous. No significant correlation existed between pack-years smoked and tumour clonality.

CDR1 and CDR2 from the germline V gene are SNHLY and FYNNEI. This CDR3 contains 11 residues. After removal of 6 bases from V and 14 bases from J, the junction contained 5 bases not matched to a gene. Genomic DNA came from frozen unsorted single-cell suspensions. TCRdb's copy holds only in-frame clones and misses some; the assay was immunoSEQ multiplex PCR. The data show roughly 6,600 clones, 60% to 75% seen once. This clone has only a few counts. The antigen is not known. This chain connects TRBV2 to TRBJ2-1, with 9 bases lining up with TRBD1. The sample consisted of lung tumor tissue. The sequence came from a human donor with non-small cell lung cancer. Here the CDR3 DNA reads TGTGCCAGCAGCTTGACAGGGGGAAAGTTCTTC. Its translation: CASSLTGGKFF.